The subject of this entry is one T cell receptor beta chain. Its antigen is currently unknown. The source of the sample is a study of naive CD8 T cells in extremely preterm neonates. V lost 2 bases, J lost 0 bases, and 2 bases lay in between. From germline, CDR1 is SGHVS and CDR2 FQNEAQ. The CDR3 extends over 12 amino acids. Samples were taken at extremely preterm deliveries at roughly 22-28 weeks of gestation. General study findings and limits: Relative to older groups, preterm infants had shorter, less trimmed CDR3s with fewer N additions. Preterm neonate repertoires were significantly less rich by iChao1 than others. Preterm neonates shared more CDR3 nucleotide sequences (roughly 2.7%) than older groups. Limitations included small sample size and variable preterm productive templates.

Sequenced by immunoSEQ multiplex PCR; TCRdb stores in-frame clones only, minus some. Of 4,500 to 6,500 clones in the sample, about 95% were seen once. The chain links TRBV7-8 to TRBJ2-7; D unresolved. This clonotype was obtained from a boy who was born preterm. The sequenced sample was naive CD8+ T cells from cord blood. The CDR3 loop is CASSLHSYEQYF. DNA of the CDR3: TGTGCCAGCAGCTTACACTCCTACGAGCAGTACTTC.